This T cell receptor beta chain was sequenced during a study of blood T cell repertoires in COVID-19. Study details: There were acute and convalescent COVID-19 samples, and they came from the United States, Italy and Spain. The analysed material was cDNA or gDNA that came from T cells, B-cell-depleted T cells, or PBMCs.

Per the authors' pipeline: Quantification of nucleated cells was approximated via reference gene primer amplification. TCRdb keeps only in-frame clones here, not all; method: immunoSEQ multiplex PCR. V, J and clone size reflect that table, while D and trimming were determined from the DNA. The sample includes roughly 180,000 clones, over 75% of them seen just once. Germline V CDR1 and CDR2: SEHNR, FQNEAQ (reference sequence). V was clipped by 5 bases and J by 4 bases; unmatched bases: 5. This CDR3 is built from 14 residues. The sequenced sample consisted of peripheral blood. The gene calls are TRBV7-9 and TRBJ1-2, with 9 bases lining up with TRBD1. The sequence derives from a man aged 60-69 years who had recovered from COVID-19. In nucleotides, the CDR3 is TGTGCCAGCAGCCCCGTGGGACAGGGCTATGGCTACACCTTC. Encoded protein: CASSPVGQGYGYTF. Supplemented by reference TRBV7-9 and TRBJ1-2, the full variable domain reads DTGVSQNPRHKITKRGQNVTFRCDPISEHNRLYWYRQTLGQGPEFLTYFQNEAQLEKSRLLSDRFSAERPKGSFSTLEIQRTEQGDSAMYLCASSPVGQGYGYTFGSGTRLTVV.